This T cell receptor (beta chain) was recorded in a study of blood T cell repertoires in COVID-19. Study-level background: Samples taken during acute and convalescent COVID-19 were collected in the United States, Italy and Spain. T cells, B-cell-depleted T cells, or PBMCs supplied cDNA or gDNA.

Per the germline V gene, CDR1 is LNHDA and CDR2 is SQIVND (reference sequence). The ends lost 6 bases at V and 6 bases at J; junction bases unmatched: 16. The CDR3 is 19 residues long. Original processing methods: Nucleated cell counts were estimated from reference gene primer amplification. Profiled with immunoSEQ multiplex PCR; TCRdb holds only in-frame clones, not every one. The D gene and trimming were derived from the DNA, and the V and J assignments and clone size from that table. The sample lists 200,000 to 250,000 clones; just over 85% were seen once. Specimen: peripheral blood. The sequence came from a man aged 18 to 30 with active or convalescent COVID-19. The rearrangement links TRBV19 to TRBJ2-3; 15 positions match TRBD2. The CDR3 DNA sequence: TGTGCCAGTAGCATTAGGCCGTCGGGACTAGCGGGAGGAGCTGATACGCAGTATTTT. This translates into CASSIRPSGLAGGADTQYF.